This T cell receptor (beta chain) derives from a study of shared T cell receptors in the human thymus (dated by TCRdb to the early 2020s). Looking at the study overall: The study examined how self-reactive, shared T-cell receptor alpha chains are generated in the human thymus.

Library generation was performed with the immunoSEQ multiplex PCR assay. Held by TCRdb, this immuneACCESS table contains in-frame sequences only and omits some clones. Under half of the omission traces to an unresolved V gene where checked; the cause of the rest is unknown. Within this sample are hundreds of thousands of clones, with around three quarters of them counted one time only. Clones ranked in the top ten supply about 0.013% of the sample. In the germline V gene, CDR1 corresponds to LGHNA and CDR2 to YNFKEQ. The CDR3 contains 17 residues, cysteine and phenylalanine counted. Kept here is only the CDR3 DNA, which spans 51 bases and is read in frame from base 1. V and J are truncated by 0 bases and 3 bases respectively, leaving an intervening sequence of 14 bases. On this clone: Which antigen it targets is not known. The sample holds no much larger clone one base away, and base qualities are not on file.

These sequences were also reported in another study, on human thymus T cells. In that second paper, the authors write: In Finland, the donors were immunologically healthy infants who were having open corrective cardiac surgery for congenital heart defects. Thymus tissue was obtained as surgical resects removed during corrective cardiac surgery. Usage of V and J gene segments appeared to be biased in both the thymic and the peripheral blood repertoires. Highly overlapping thymic TCR repertoires among unrelated individuals were reported in the related research. The study described the TCR alpha and beta repertoires in about eight infant thymus samples and four matching peripheral blood samples. Donor ages ranged from about 7 to 244 days, and the cohort comprised more than 5 male and a couple of female infants. After being mechanically released from the tissue, thymocytes were kept at -70 degrees C in pellets of about 8.5-30 million cells. A QIAsymphony instrument was used to extract genomic DNA from the frozen cell pellets. Using the immunoSEQ multiplex PCR assay, the TCRB and TCRAD loci were amplified from a standardized quantity of quality-controlled genomic DNA. The V(D)J region was spanned by amplicons of a length sufficient to cover the CDR3 and to identify V and J genes. Amplicon sequencing was performed on an Illumina platform through the commercial immunoSEQ service. Primer bias and sequencing errors were corrected as previously described, and TCRAD and TCRB definitions were based on the IMGT database. Repertoires were analysed with immunoSEQ Analyzer 3.0 and VDJTools, covering basic statistics, V/J segment usage, diversity estimates, rarefaction and pairwise overlap. To estimate diversity, the Chao1, ChaoE, Efron-Thisted, Shannon and inverse Simpson indices were applied, and diversity was also estimated on datasets down-sampled to the smallest sample. For repertoire overlap, CDR3 nucleotide sequence, V gene and J gene had to match strictly, and clustering was done by Jaccard-based multidimensional scaling. Thymus samples yielded on average around 800,000 unique TCRB clonotypes, compared with 75,000 to 100,000 from blood samples.

The material sequenced was thymocytes. The chain uses TRBV4-2 and TRBJ2-2; TRBD2 is a weak D gene call, 7 bases matching. This clonotype was sampled from a boy less than two years old with a congenital heart defect. Donor details come from another sample of the same person, matched by shared clones. The CDR3 sequence is CASSQDKGGDHTGELFF. The base sequence is TGTGCCAGCAGCCAAGATAAGGGGGGGGATCACACCGGGGAGCTGTTTTTT.